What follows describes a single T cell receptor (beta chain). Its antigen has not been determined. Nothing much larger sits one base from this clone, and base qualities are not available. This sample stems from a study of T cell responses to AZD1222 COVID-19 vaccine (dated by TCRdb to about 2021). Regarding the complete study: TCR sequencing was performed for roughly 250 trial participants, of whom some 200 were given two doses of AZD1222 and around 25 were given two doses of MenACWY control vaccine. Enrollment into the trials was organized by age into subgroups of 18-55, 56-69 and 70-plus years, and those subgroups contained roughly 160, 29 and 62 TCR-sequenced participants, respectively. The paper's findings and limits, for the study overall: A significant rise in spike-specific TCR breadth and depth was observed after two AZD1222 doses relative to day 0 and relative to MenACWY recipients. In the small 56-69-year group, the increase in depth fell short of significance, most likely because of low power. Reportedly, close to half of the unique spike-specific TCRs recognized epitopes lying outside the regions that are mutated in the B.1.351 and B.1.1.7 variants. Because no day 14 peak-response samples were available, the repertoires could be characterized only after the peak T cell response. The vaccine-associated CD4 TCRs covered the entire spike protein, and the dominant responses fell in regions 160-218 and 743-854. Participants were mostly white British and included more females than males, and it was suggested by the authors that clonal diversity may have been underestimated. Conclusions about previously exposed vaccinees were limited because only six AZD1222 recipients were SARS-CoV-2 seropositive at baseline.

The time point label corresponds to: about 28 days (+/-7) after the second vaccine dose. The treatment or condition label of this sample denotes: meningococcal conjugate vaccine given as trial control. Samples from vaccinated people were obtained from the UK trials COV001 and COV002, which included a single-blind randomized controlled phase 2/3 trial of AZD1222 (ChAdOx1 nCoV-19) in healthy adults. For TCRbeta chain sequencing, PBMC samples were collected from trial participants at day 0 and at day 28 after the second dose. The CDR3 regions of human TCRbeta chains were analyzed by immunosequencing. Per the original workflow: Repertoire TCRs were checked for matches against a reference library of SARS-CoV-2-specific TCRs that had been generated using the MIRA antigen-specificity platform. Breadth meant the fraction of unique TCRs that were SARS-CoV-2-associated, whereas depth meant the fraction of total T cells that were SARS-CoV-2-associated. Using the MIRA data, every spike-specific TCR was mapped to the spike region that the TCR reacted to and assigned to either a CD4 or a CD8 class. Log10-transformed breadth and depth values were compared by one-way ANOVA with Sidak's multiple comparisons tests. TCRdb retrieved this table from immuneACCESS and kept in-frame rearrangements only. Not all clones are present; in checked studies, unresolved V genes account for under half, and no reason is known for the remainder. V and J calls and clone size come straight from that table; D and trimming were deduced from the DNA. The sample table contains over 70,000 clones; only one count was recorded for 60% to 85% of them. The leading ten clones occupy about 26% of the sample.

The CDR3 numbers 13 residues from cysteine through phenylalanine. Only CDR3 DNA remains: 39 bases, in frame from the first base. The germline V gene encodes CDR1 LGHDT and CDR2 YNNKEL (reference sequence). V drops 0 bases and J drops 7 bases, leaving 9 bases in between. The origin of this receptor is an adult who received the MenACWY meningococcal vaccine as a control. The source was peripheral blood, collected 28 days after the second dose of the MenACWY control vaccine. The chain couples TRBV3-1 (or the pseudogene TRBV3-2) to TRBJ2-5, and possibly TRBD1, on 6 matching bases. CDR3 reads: CASSQERGWTQYF. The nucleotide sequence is TGTGCCAGCAGCCAAGAAAGGGGGTGGACCCAGTACTTC.